A single sample is the source of the 27 T cell receptor beta chains below, sequenced in a study of cytomegalovirus exposure and HLA in healthy donors. Use of 60 Vbeta and 13 Jbeta primers characterized the PCR. Using immunoSEQ multiplex PCR, the repertoire was profiled, and TCRdb retains in-frame clones only, with some absent. Of about 160,000 clones listed, 80% to 90% are singletons. Sequencing was carried out using PBMCs. These receptors were collected from a man between 18 and 29 years old in good health and CMV-seropositive.

This chain uses TRBV7-6 with TRBJ1-1; no clear D gene. Germline V gene data show CDR1 as SGHVS and CDR2 as FNYEAQ. The CDR3 spans 15 residues. Trimming stripped 1 base from V and 0 bases from J, with 9 bases between. This CDR3 is CASSLGGPLNTEAFF. The CDR3 DNA reads as TGTGCCAGCAGCTTAGGAGGGCCGCTGAACACTGAAGCTTTCTTT.

J is TRBJ2-2 and V is TRBV4-1; 12 bases are a match to TRBD2. The V gene end was trimmed by 2 bases and the J gene end by 3 bases; junction bases not matched to a gene: 13. The length of the CDR3 is 20 residues. Germline assignment: CDR1 MGHRA and CDR2 YSYEKL. CDR3 residues: CASSQPTSGGTYVDTGELFF. The CDR3 DNA follows: TGCGCCAGCAGCCAACCAACTAGCGGGGGGACATACGTGGACACCGGGGAGCTGTTTTTT.

The chain joins TRBV7-8 to TRBJ1-4, with D perhaps TRBD1 (6 bases). The V and J ends lost 4 bases and 10 bases respectively, with 16 bases between them. The CDR3 loop spans 14 amino acids. Germline CDR1 reads SGHVS; CDR2 reads FQNEAQ. The CDR3 loop is CASSSSGGGGKLFF. The CDR3 DNA sequence: TGTGCCAGCAGCTCCAGTGGAGGGGGGGGAAAACTGTTTTTT. The variable domain in full, completed from reference TRBV7-8 and TRBJ1-4, reads GAGVSQSPRYKVAKRGQDVALRCDPISGHVSLFWYQQALGQGPEFLTYFQNEAQLDKSGLPSDRFFAERPEGSVSTLKIQRTQQEDSAVYLCASSSSGGGGKLFFGSGTQLSVL.

The chain is built from TRBV5-4 and TRBJ2-3, with 7 bases matching TRBD1. This CDR3 has 17 residues. Germline CDR1 SGHNT, CDR2 YYREEE (reference sequence). V lost 1 base and J lost 5; bases outside the gene matches: 13. CDR3 sequence: CASSLPGTVGAVDTQYF. The CDR3 DNA follows: TGTGCCAGCAGCTTGCCTGGGACAGTGGGTGCGGTAGATACGCAGTATTTT.

The rearrangement uses TRBV7-3 and TRBJ2-5, with TRBD1 matching over 7 bases. CDR1 is SGHTA and CDR2 is FQGTGA in the germline V gene. Unmatched junction bases numbered 5, after V lost 5 bases and J lost 2 bases. The length of the CDR3 is 14 residues. The CDR3 protein is CASSPGQLQETQYF. The CDR3 nucleotides are TGTGCCAGCAGCCCGGGACAGCTTCAAGAGACCCAGTACTTC.

This clone was counted once. The chain recombines TRBV4-1 with TRBJ1-4; unclear D gene. Germline-derived CDR1 and CDR2 are MGHRA and YSYEKL. The CDR3 consists of 17 residues. V lost 1 base and J lost 2, with 14 bases in between. The CDR3, as DNA: TGCGCCAGCAGCCAAGTCGGAGGGAAAACCACTAATGAAAAACTGTTTTTT. Amino acid sequence: CASSQVGGKTTNEKLFF.

This clone occurred once. The chain couples TRBV11-1 to TRBJ2-1; D is possibly TRBD2 (5 bases). The CDR3 loop spans 16 amino acids. The germline V and J ends were trimmed by 5 bases and 0 bases, with 14 bases remaining between them. Germline CDR1 SGHAT, CDR2 FQDESV (reference sequence). CDR3 nucleotides: TGTGCCAGCAGCCCTACCGGACTTAGCTCCTACAATGAGCAGTTCTTC. Amino acids: CASSPTGLSSYNEQFF.

V usage is TRBV6-1 and J usage is TRBJ2-7; D is unresolved. This CDR3 has 13 amino acids. CDR1 is MNHNS, CDR2 SASEGT, per germline. V was pared by 3 bases and J by 0 bases, with 6 bases between. CDR3 residues: CASSERSSYEQYF. In DNA form, the CDR3 reads TGTGCCAGCAGTGAGAGAAGCTCCTACGAGCAGTACTTC.

The chain employs TRBV27 and TRBJ1-1, with unresolved D. The germline V and J ends were trimmed by 4 bases and 8 bases, with 8 bases remaining between them. Per the germline V gene, CDR1 is MNHEY and CDR2 is SMNVEV (reference sequence). The CDR3 length is 11 residues. The CDR3: CASSSPGEAFF. The CDR3 bases are TGTGCCAGCAGTTCACCGGGGGAAGCTTTCTTT.

This clone has just a few counts. The V and J genes are TRBV7-3 and TRBJ2-1; weak D call: TRBD1 (6 bases). Germline-derived CDR1 and CDR2 are SGHTA and FQGTGA. Trimming took off 2 bases at V and 2 bases at J, with 10 bases between the two ends. The CDR3 sequence is 15 residues long. The CDR3 spells CASSLSPGAYNEQFF. CDR3 DNA: TGTGCCAGCAGCTTATCGCCAGGGGCCTACAATGAGCAGTTCTTC.

The chain carries TRBV7-9 and TRBJ2-5, with 11 bases that match TRBD1. The J call may be faulty, since TRBJ2-7 better matches the DNA end. Germline V gene sequence: CDR1 SEHNR, CDR2 FQNEAQ (reference sequence). The CDR3 has 15 residues. In DNA, the CDR3 is TGTGCCAGCAGTCTTTTTCGGACAGGGGGCCCCGAGCAGTACTTC. Amino acid sequence: CASSLFRTGGPEQYF.

This rearrangement joins TRBV7-6 to TRBJ1-2; D perhaps matches TRBD1 (5 bases). The CDR3 consists of 15 residues. Germline-derived CDR1 and CDR2 are SGHVS and FNYEAQ. Trimming cost V 3 bases and J 0 bases, with 11 bases left between them. CDR3 region: CASSLAGGANYGYTF. CDR3 bases: TGTGCCAGCAGCTTGGCCGGGGGAGCTAACTATGGCTACACCTTC. The full variable domain, completed using reference TRBV7-6 and TRBJ1-2, is GAGVSQSPRYKVTKRGQDVALRCDPISGHVSLYWYRQALGQGPEFLTYFNYEAQQDKSGLPNDRFSAERPEGSISTLTIQRTEQRDSAMYRCASSLAGGANYGYTFGSGTRLTVV.

This CDR3 is CASSANLGGHHEQYF. Written as DNA, the CDR3 is TGTGCCAGCAGCGCCAACCTCGGGGGTCACCACGAGCAGTACTTC. The chain uses TRBV7-8 and TRBJ2-7, with D possibly being TRBD2 (6 bases). CDR1 and CDR2 (germline): SGHVS, FQNEAQ. Trimming took off 5 bases at V and 5 bases at J, with 19 bases between the two ends. This CDR3 has 15 amino acids.

This clone has a handful of counts. The chain recombines TRBV14 with TRBJ2-1; D possibly corresponds to TRBD2 (6 bases). Germline assignment: CDR1 SGHDN and CDR2 FVKESK. Trimming took 6 bases from V and 4 from J, leaving 7 bases between them. This CDR3 region has 12 residues. The CDR3 nucleotides read TGTGCCAGCAGTGGGGGGTACAATGAGCAGTTCTTC. Amino acid sequence: CASSGGYNEQFF.

The chain's CDR3 is CASSIVGTGVSGEQFF. The CDR3 DNA reads as TGTGCCAGTAGTATAGTGGGGACAGGGGTGTCGGGGGAGCAGTTCTTC. The V call is TRBV19, the J call TRBJ2-1; 10 bases align to TRBD1. The CDR3 has 16 amino acids. CDR1 is LNHDA and CDR2 is SQIVND in the germline V gene (reference sequence). V was pared by 1 base and J by 10 bases, with 10 bases of the junction left unmatched.

About this clone itself: A junction end diverges from the germline sequence, so it may reflect a read error. The chain is built from TRBV7-9 and TRBJ2-7, with D perhaps matching TRBD1 (5 bases). In germline, CDR1 is SEHNR, CDR2 FQNEAQ (reference sequence). The CDR3 runs to 17 residues. CDR3 sequence (DNA): TGTTCCAGCAGCTTAGACCCTTCAGGGAACTACCGCTACGAGCAGTACTTC. It specifies CSSSLDPSGNYRYEQYF.

This chain's CDR3 is CATSRDWGLLAKNIQYF. CDR3 DNA: TGTGCCACCAGCAGAGATTGGGGGCTCCTGGCCAAAAACATTCAGTACTTC. V and J are TRBV15 and TRBJ2-4; D possibly corresponds to TRBD1 (6 bases). The CDR3 is 17 amino acids. Trimming stripped 0 bases from V and 1 base from J, with 13 bases between. Germline V gene sequence: CDR1 LNHNV, CDR2 YYDKDF (reference sequence).

V is TRBV20-1 and J is TRBJ2-5; D unclear. This CDR3 spans 10 amino acids. In germline, CDR1 is DFQATT, CDR2 SNEGSKA (reference sequence). V gave up 5 bases and J gave up 5 bases, with 6 bases separating them. The CDR3: CSAFMETQYF. The CDR3 DNA follows: TGCAGTGCTTTTATGGAGACCCAGTACTTC.

The rearrangement joins TRBV18 to TRBJ2-5; the match to TRBD1 covers 8 bases. V dropped 5 bases and J dropped 5; count of bases not matched to a gene: 4. Germline values: CDR1 KGHSH, CDR2 LQKENI. The CDR3 consists of 13 residues. CDR3 nucleotides: TGTGCCAGCTCAAGCGACAGGGGTGAGACCCAGTACTTC. Translated: CASSSDRGETQYF.

This chain links TRBV18 with TRBJ1-1, with TRBD1 matching 8 bases. With 2 bases clipped from V and 8 bases from J, the junction kept 4 bases outside the gene matches. Germline values: CDR1 KGHSH, CDR2 LQKENI. The length of the CDR3 is 13 residues. CDR3 in amino acids: CASSPGQGKEAFF. The DNA for the CDR3 is TGTGCCAGCTCACCAGGACAGGGTAAAGAAGCTTTCTTT.

Note on this clone: At one end, the junction sequence differs from germline, possibly due to a read error. The V call is TRBV7-7, the J call TRBJ2-7, with 8 positions matching TRBD1. Germline CDR1 SSHAT, CDR2 FNYEAQ (reference sequence). The CDR3 extends over 15 amino acids. DNA of the CDR3: TGTGCTAGCAGCTTAGGCCCCGGACAGGGCAGGGAGCAGTACTTC. It yields the protein CASSLGPGQGREQYF.

The chain links TRBV10-3 to TRBJ1-3, with D possibly TRBD1 on 6 matching bases. The length of the CDR3 is 12 residues. V gave up 11 bases and J gave up 3 bases, with 11 bases separating them. The germline V gene encodes CDR1 ENHRY and CDR2 SYGVKD. CDR3 sequence reads: CAAQGIGNTIYF. CDR3 in DNA: TGTGCCGCACAGGGCATTGGAAACACCATATATTTT.

The V call is TRBV6-1, the J call TRBJ2-3, with TRBD1 matching 7 bases. V shed 7 bases and J 5 bases; nucleotides not matched to a gene: 9. This CDR3 comprises 14 residues. Germline CDR1 is MNHNS and CDR2 is SASEGT. CDR3 coding DNA: TGTGCCAGCAATAGACAGGGTTCTAGAGATACGCAGTATTTT. It yields the protein CASNRQGSRDTQYF.

V and J are TRBV5-1 and TRBJ1-5; 11 bases line up with TRBD1. The V segment lost 0 bases and the J segment 5 bases; nucleotides outside the gene matches: 7. CDR1 is SGHRS and CDR2 is YFSETQ in the germline V gene. The CDR3 totals 17 residues. The CDR3 coding sequence is TGCGCCAGCAGCTTGGACCCACGGACAGGGGGCGATCAGCCCCAGCATTTT. Protein product: CASSLDPRTGGDQPQHF.

This clone was seen a few times. The chain uses TRBV7-7 and TRBJ2-2; no firm D call. CDR1 and CDR2 (germline): SSHAT, FNYEAQ (reference sequence). The CDR3 covers 15 residues. Trimming cost V 6 bases and J 5 bases, with 16 bases left between them. CDR3 in amino acids: CASSPGQMVTGELFF. The CDR3 DNA sequence: TGTGCCAGCAGTCCAGGCCAGATGGTGACCGGGGAGCTGTTTTTT.

J is TRBJ2-7 and V is TRBV27; TRBD2 matches at 8 bases. The V and J ends lost 3 bases and 1 base, in that order; junction bases with no gene match: 8. The CDR3 length is 16 residues. The germline V gene encodes CDR1 MNHEY and CDR2 SMNVEV (reference sequence). CDR3 residues: CASSLVGGEGSYEQYF. DNA of the CDR3: TGTGCCAGCAGTTTGGTCGGGGGGGAAGGGTCCTACGAGCAGTACTTC.

The chain has TRBV2 and TRBJ2-3; 9 nucleotides agree with TRBD2. Trimming at V came to 0 bases and at J to 1 base, leaving 5 bases not matched to a gene. The CDR3 extends over 17 amino acids. Germline V gene data show CDR1 as SNHLY and CDR2 as FYNNEI. DNA for the CDR3: TGTGCCAGCAGTGAAGCAGAGCGGGGGGACCGCACAGATACGCAGTATTTT. It is translated as CASSEAERGDRTDTQYF.